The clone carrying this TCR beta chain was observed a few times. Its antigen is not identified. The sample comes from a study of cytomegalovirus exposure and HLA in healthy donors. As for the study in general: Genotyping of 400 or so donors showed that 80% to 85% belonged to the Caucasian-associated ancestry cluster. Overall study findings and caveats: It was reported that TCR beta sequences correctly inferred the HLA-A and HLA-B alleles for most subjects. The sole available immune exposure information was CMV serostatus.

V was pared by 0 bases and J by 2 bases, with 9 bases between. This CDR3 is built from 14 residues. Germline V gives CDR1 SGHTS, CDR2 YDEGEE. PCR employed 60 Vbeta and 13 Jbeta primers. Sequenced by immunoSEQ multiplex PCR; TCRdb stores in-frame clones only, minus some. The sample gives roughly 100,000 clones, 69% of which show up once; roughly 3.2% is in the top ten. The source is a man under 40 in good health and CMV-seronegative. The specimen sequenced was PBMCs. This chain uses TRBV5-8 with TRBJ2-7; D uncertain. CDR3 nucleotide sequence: TGTGCCAGCAGCTTGGTCGCCAGGACCTACGAGCAGTACTTC. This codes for CASSLVARTYEQYF.